This T cell receptor (beta chain) emerged from a study of CD8 T cells in ankylosing spondylitis. Points from the study as a whole: One TCR beta motif, made up of roughly 8 highly homologous variants, appeared characteristic of ankylosing spondylitis blood.

This CDR3 spans 12 amino acids. V was clipped by 6 bases and J by 4 bases, with 9 bases between them. CDR1 and CDR2 from the germline V gene are ENHRY and SYGVKD. MiXCR, applied by TCRdb to the 5' RACE reads, yields one record per CDR3 protein. This sample carries some 840,000 distinct CDR3 sequences, about 12% of them seen once, and the ten largest clones take more than 0.5%. This clonotype was observed a few times. The antigen remains undetermined. The TCR sequence derives from a male donor with ankylosing spondylitis. The sequenced sample consisted of blood, either unsorted or a sorted T cell fraction (not recorded which). This chain connects TRBV10-3 to TRBJ1-1; D is unclear. The CDR3 region has the DNA TGTGCCATCAGGACGATCGGCACTGAAGCTTTCTTT. The encoded protein is CAIRTIGTEAFF.